This T cell receptor beta chain originates from a study of T cell clonotyping in hematopoietic cell transplantation. Noted time point: recipient sample about 28 days before transplant, after cytoreduction. Samples: about 28 days before transplant, then days 30, 100 and 180 after. The study's findings and limits: No sorting was done, leaving CD4 and CD8 contributions mixed. After transplant, recipient diversity fell while pathologically expanded clonotypes grew through day 180. At the given depth, recipient repertoires were over 95% de novo clonotypes.

About this clone: Antigen: not known.

The data were produced by immunoSEQ multiplex PCR, yet TCRdb's version contains in-frame clones alone and is incomplete. The top ten clones hold 1.5% to 2% of a sample with about 38,000 clones, 90% to 95% of them seen once. This TCR came from a man between 40 and 49 years old with chronic myeloid leukemia. Some clones in this sample may be carry-over from other donors' samples. Sequenced material: peripheral blood mononuclear cells, taken before stem cell transplant.

The CDR3 protein is CASSLPGTGTEQYF. Written as DNA, the CDR3 is TGTGCCAGCAGCCTTCCCGGGACAGGTACCGAGCAGTACTTC. J is TRBJ2-7 and V is TRBV28; 8 bases map to TRBD1. The V segment lost 6 bases and the J segment 6 bases; nucleotides outside the gene matches: 10. The germline CDR1 and CDR2 sequences are MDHEN and SYDVKM. The CDR3 has 14 amino acids.